This T cell receptor (beta chain) appears in the sequencing data of a study of T cells in Graves' hyperthyroidism and ophthalmopathy. Study-wide context: Blood was drawn when the patient was first diagnosed and still untreated. General study results and limits: Most clonotypes expanded in thyroid above 0.001 were likewise present in blood.

The CDR3 regions of TCR beta were amplified from RNA transcripts. HTBI primers were used for first-round RT-PCR of the TCR CDR3. TCRdb re-analysed the multiplex PCR reads in MiXCR, keeping a single row per CDR3 protein. The table has about 530,000 distinct CDR3 sequences, about 15% seen once; the top ten hold 15% to 20%. This clonotype has ten or more counts. What it recognizes is unknown. Between the trimmed V and J ends, which lost 0 bases and 4 bases, there was a span of 12 bases. Germline CDR1 is LGHNA and CDR2 is YNFKEQ. The CDR3 runs 15 residues. Sequencing was carried out using blood. The receptor comes from a woman younger than 35 with Graves' ophthalmopathy. The chain recombines TRBV4-2 with TRBJ1-2; a possible D gene is TRBD1 (5 bases). The CDR3: CASSQEGPGLYGYTF. The CDR3 nucleotides read TGTGCCAGCAGCCAAGAGGGTCCGGGACTCTATGGCTACACCTTC.